This entry is about one T cell receptor (beta chain). The antigen it binds to is not known. No base quality information exists; no much larger clone differs at one position. A second Seattle source provided samples from volunteer blood donors who had recovered from COVID-19. Each collaborating institution followed its own protocols to collect whole blood in K2EDTA tubes. For TCRbeta analysis, collaborator samples were shipped as frozen whole blood, as isolated PBMCs, or as DNA extracted from either sample type. The immunoSEQ Assay, a bias-controlled multiplex PCR, was used to amplify TCRbeta CDR3 regions from genomic DNA. Per the source publication's procedure: Nucleated cell counts per sample were estimated from amplification of reference gene primers within the assay. To quantify the absolute abundance of each unique TCRbeta CDR3 rearrangement, sequence reads were collapsed and filtered. For each sample, productive Simpson clonality was calculated as the square root of Simpson's diversity index over productive rearrangements. Sourced from immuneACCESS, this table was stored by TCRdb with only in-frame sequences that have V and J called. A share of the clones is absent; for the studies checked, an unresolved V gene accounts for under half, and the remainder has no known explanation. V and J calls and clone size come straight from that table; D and trimming were deduced from the DNA. This sample has 250,000 to 350,000 clones in its table, and about 89% of those were observed once. The top ten clonotypes cover 7.8% of the sample.

This entry is derived from a study of blood T cell repertoires in COVID-19 (TCRdb year 2020). With respect to the entire study: Collaborator samples came from the United States, Italy and Spain and covered acute and convalescent phases of COVID-19. The prospective study material was composed of cDNA or gDNA derived from T cells, B-cell-depleted T cells, or PBMCs. Subjects who had been exposed to COVID-19, were actively infected with it, or had recovered from it provided the deeply sampled blood TCRbeta repertoires that made up the dataset. A freely available public database, intended as a resource for researchers studying the immune response to SARS-CoV-2, is where the repertoires were released. The samples were drawn from two sources: the first 160 participants of the ongoing ImmuneRACE study, and some 1,300 subjects contributed by 6 global collaborators. Sample metadata almost always included a de-identified subject ID, COVID-19 status, age in years and sex. HLA class I and class II types, where available, came from metadata supplied by the sample provider rather than from assay-based typing.

Overall study outcomes, separate from this receptor: The amount of clinical and demographic metadata varied by source and participant and was provided uncurated.

Including the terminal cysteine and phenylalanine, the CDR3 comprises 14 residues. Only the CDR3 part of the read is kept: 42 bases, read in frame from the first base. The germline V end is reduced by 4 bases and the J end by 0 bases; junction bases left unmatched: 0. From a lookup of the germline V gene (reference sequence), CDR1 and CDR2 are LNHDA and SQIVND. The sequence was obtained from a woman aged 50 to 60 who had recovered from COVID-19. Material: peripheral blood. This sequence uses TRBV19 and TRBJ2-1, with TRBD2 identical over 7 junction bases. The bases read TGTGCCAGTAGTAGGGGGGGCTCCTACAATGAGCAGTTCTTC. Its protein product is CASSRGGSYNEQFF.